These 16 T cell receptor beta chains were all obtained from the same sample, sequenced in a study of blood T cells in healthy people across ages. A J-beta primer mix and a sample-barcoded 5' primer were used in a second PCR of roughly 6 to 12 cycles. Using its own MiXCR run on the 5' RACE reads, TCRdb lists one record per CDR3 protein. The sample has over 450,000 distinct CDR3 sequences, around 24% seen once. The data also belong to a second study, concerning T cells of mothers and their children.

Material: blood. These receptors were taken from a boy younger than 18 in good health.

This clonotype was seen a handful of times. V gene TRBV4-1 combines with J gene TRBJ1-4, with D unresolved. The CDR3 has 12 amino acids. Germline values: CDR1 MGHRA, CDR2 YSYEKL. V dropped 8 bases and J dropped 4 bases, with 8 bases sitting between them. CDR3 DNA: TGCGCCAGCGGCACGATTAATGAAAAACTGTTTTTT. Its protein is CASGTINEKLFF.

This clonotype was seen more than once but under ten times. The chain uses TRBV7-3 and TRBJ2-3, with TRBD1 as a possible D gene (6 bases). V shed 2 bases and J shed 5 bases, with 14 bases lying between them. CDR3 length: 15 residues. The germline V gene encodes CDR1 SGHTA and CDR2 FQGTGA. This CDR3 reads CASSLSLIQGDTQYF. The CDR3 DNA is TGTGCCAGCAGCTTATCCTTAATACAGGGAGATACGCAGTATTTT.

This chain connects TRBV4-1 to TRBJ2-5, with D perhaps assigned TRBD1 or TRBD2 (6 bases each). This CDR3 comprises 16 residues. V dropped 3 bases and J dropped 1 base, with 15 bases sitting between them. The V gene's germline CDR1 is MGHRA and CDR2 YSYEKL. The CDR3 reads CASSHRGLVSQETQYF. DNA for the CDR3: TGCGCCAGCAGCCACCGGGGGCTAGTCTCCCAAGAGACCCAGTACTTC.

Only a few counts were recorded for this clonotype. This sequence joins TRBV5-1 and TRBJ2-1; 7 positions match TRBD2. CDR3 length: 14 amino acids. Germline loops: CDR1 SGHRS, CDR2 YFSETQ. After removal of 0 bases from V and 4 bases from J, the junction contained 1 base not matched to a gene. CDR3 in amino acids: CASSLGEGYNEQFF. CDR3 sequence (DNA): TGCGCCAGCAGCTTGGGGGAGGGTTACAATGAGCAGTTCTTC.

This clonotype was observed a handful of times. This CDR3 reads CASSYKGYGYTF. The CDR3 region has the DNA TGTGCCAGCAGTTACAAGGGTTATGGCTACACCTTC. The chain couples TRBV6-5 to TRBJ1-2; D is unclear. The germline V and J ends were trimmed by 2 bases and 5 bases, with 6 bases remaining between them. Germline values: CDR1 MNHEY, CDR2 SVGAGI. The CDR3 has 12 residues.

The rearrangement uses TRBV6-6 and TRBJ2-7; the D gene could be TRBD1 or TRBD2 (5 bases each). The CDR3 totals 14 residues. Germline V lookup: CDR1 MNHNY, CDR2 SVGAGI (reference sequence). Deletions cut 2 bases from V and 0 bases from J, with 8 bases between. CDR3: CASSYGTHSYEQYF. The CDR3 bases are TGTGCCAGCAGTTACGGGACGCACTCCTACGAGCAGTACTTC.

V is TRBV9 and J is TRBJ2-1; 10 positions match TRBD2. CDR1 SGDLS and CDR2 YYNGEE come from the germline V gene. This CDR3 region has 16 residues. Germline trimming cut 5 bases from V and 8 bases from J; bases unmatched to any gene: 13. Written as DNA, the CDR3 is TGTGCCAGCAGTCAAGCCCCTAGCGGGAGTTCGGATGAGCAGTTCTTC. The encoded protein is CASSQAPSGSSDEQFF.

The V call is TRBV6-2 or TRBV6-3, the J call TRBJ2-1; tentatively, D is TRBD1 (6 bases). Germline loops: CDR1 MNHEY, CDR2 SVGEGT. The CDR3 covers 15 residues. V was cut by 2 bases and J by 2 bases, with 10 bases left in between. CDR3 sequence reads: CASSYDEGAYNEQFF. Written as DNA, the CDR3 is TGTGCCAGCAGTTACGATGAGGGGGCCTACAATGAGCAGTTCTTC.

Only a few counts were recorded for this clonotype. The gene calls are TRBV6-5 and TRBJ1-2, with D tentatively TRBD1 (6 bases). The CDR3 is made up of 16 amino acids. The V end lost 2 bases, the J end lost 3 bases, and 16 bases lay between the germline ends. Germline V gives CDR1 MNHEY, CDR2 SVGAGI. CDR3 nucleotides: TGTGCCAGCAGTTACGTTGGGCAATGGGGGCACTATGGCTACACCTTC. Protein: CASSYVGQWGHYGYTF.

This chain links TRBV20-1 with TRBJ2-7; no clear D gene. There are 11 residues in the CDR3. Germline loops: CDR1 DFQATT, CDR2 SNEGSKA (reference sequence). Trimming left V 0 bases short and J 3 bases short, with 3 bases between. CDR3 DNA sequence: TGCAGTGCTAGAGATGACTACGAGCAGTACTTC. This gives the protein CSARDDYEQYF.

The gene calls are TRBV25-1 and TRBJ1-3, with D hard to call. V gave up 3 bases and J gave up 0 bases, with 6 bases separating them. CDR1 is MGHDK, CDR2 SYGVNS, per germline. This CDR3 region has 14 residues. The CDR3 DNA reads as TGTGCCAGCAGTGATTTTGGCTCTGGAAACACCATATATTTT. Protein sequence: CASSDFGSGNTIYF.

The rearrangement links TRBV28 to TRBJ2-1, with 12 bases aligning to TRBD2. This CDR3 comprises 16 residues. Germline loops: CDR1 MDHEN, CDR2 SYDVKM. The junction had 4 bases not matched to a gene; V was cut back by 5 bases and J by 2 bases. CDR3 protein: CASSISSGGAYNEQFF. CDR3 DNA: TGTGCCAGCAGTATCTCTAGCGGGGGGGCCTACAATGAGCAGTTCTTC.

There are a few counts of this clonotype. J is TRBJ1-5 and V is TRBV7-2; 10 bases are a match to TRBD1. The CDR3 is made up of 15 amino acids. The germline CDR1 and CDR2 sequences are SGHTA and FQGNSA. Trimming removed 0 bases from V and 6 bases from J; junction bases left unmatched: 2. CDR3 region: CASSLAGTGAQPQHF. In nucleotides, the CDR3 is TGTGCCAGCAGCTTAGCCGGGACAGGGGCTCAGCCCCAGCATTTT.

This clonotype was seen a handful of times. V gene TRBV6-5 combines with J gene TRBJ2-2; D not resolved. Germline assignment: CDR1 MNHEY and CDR2 SVGAGI. Deletions cut 3 bases from V and 1 base from J, with 9 bases between. This CDR3 spans 15 amino acids. This chain's CDR3 is CASSYRTKNTGELFF. The DNA for the CDR3 is TGTGCCAGCAGTTATCGGACGAAGAACACCGGGGAGCTGTTTTTT.

The chain couples TRBV27 to TRBJ2-1; D might be TRBD2 (7 bases). Germline V lookup: CDR1 MNHEY, CDR2 SMNVEV (reference sequence). The CDR3 totals 15 residues. Trimming took off 6 bases at V and 4 bases at J, with 16 bases between the two ends. The CDR3, as DNA: TGTGCCAGCAGCTTGGGAGCGGGACAATACAATGAGCAGTTCTTC. It specifies CASSLGAGQYNEQFF.

The CDR3 nucleotides are TGCGCCAGCAGCCAAGATTTCGGGACAGGGAAAAACGAGCAGTACTTC. Translated: CASSQDFGTGKNEQYF. The rearrangement joins TRBV4-3 to TRBJ2-7; 9 nucleotides line up with TRBD1. CDR1 LGHNA and CDR2 YSLEER come from the germline V gene. The ends lost 0 bases at V and 5 bases at J; junction bases unmatched: 8. The CDR3 is 16 amino acids.